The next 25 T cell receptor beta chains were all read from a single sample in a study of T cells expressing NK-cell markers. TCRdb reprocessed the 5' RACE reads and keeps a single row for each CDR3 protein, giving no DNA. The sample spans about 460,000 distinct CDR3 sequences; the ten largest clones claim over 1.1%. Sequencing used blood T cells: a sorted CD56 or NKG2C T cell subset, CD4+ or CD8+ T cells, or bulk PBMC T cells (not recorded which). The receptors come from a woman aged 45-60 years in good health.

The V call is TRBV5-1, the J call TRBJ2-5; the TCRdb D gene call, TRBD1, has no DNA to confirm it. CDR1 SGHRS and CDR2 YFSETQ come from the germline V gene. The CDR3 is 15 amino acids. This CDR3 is CASSLLGESQETQYF.

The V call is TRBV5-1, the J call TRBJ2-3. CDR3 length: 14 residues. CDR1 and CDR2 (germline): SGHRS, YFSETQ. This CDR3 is CASSLPKTEDTQYF.

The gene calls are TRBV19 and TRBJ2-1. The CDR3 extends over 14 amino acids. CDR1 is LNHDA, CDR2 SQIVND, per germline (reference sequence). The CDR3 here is CASSKGESYNEQFF.

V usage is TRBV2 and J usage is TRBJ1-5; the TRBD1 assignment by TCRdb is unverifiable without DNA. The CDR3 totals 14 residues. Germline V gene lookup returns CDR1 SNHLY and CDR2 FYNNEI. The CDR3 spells CASSYRVGVTPQHF.

This CDR3 reads CASSLGLAGPVSSTDTQYF. V usage is TRBV11-2 and J usage is TRBJ2-3; TCRdb names TRBD2, which stays unverified in the absence of DNA. The CDR3 is 19 amino acids. CDR1 SGHAT and CDR2 FQNNGV come from the germline V gene.

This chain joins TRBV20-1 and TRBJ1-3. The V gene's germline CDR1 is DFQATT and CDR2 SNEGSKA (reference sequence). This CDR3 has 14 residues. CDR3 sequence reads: CSASDRRTGNTIYF.

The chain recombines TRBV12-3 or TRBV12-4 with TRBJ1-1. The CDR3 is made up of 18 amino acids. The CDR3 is CASSLSLLRGDYPTEAFF.

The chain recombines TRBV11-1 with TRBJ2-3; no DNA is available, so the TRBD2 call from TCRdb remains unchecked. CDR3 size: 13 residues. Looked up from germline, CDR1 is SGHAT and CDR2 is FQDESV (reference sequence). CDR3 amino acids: CASSLDYKDTQYF.

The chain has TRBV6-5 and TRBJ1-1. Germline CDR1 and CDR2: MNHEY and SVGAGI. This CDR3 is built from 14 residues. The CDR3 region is CASTALHANTEAFF.

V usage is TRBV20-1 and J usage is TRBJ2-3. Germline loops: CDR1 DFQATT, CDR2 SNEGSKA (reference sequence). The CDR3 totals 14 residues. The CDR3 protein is CSARFLAGTDTQYF.

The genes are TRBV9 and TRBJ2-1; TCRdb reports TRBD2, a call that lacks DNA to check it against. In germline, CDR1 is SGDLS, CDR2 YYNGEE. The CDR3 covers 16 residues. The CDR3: CASSPRGLAYAGEQFF. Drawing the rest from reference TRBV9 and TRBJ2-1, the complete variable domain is DSGVTQTPKHLITATGQRVTLRCSPRSGDLSVYWYQQSLDQGLQFLIQYYNGEERAKGNILERFSAQQFPDLHSELNLSSLELGDSALYFCASSPRGLAYAGEQFFGPGTRLTVL.

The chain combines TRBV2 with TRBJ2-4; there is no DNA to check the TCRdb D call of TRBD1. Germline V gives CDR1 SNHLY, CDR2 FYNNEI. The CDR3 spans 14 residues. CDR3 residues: CASSRDIAKNIQYF.

CDR3 loop: CASTIKKGSSPLHF. V is TRBV12-3 or TRBV12-4 and J is TRBJ1-6. This CDR3 spans 14 amino acids.

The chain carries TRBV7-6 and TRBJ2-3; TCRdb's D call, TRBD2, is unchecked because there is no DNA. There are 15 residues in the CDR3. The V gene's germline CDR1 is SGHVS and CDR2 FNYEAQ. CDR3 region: CASSLPSGGADTQYF.

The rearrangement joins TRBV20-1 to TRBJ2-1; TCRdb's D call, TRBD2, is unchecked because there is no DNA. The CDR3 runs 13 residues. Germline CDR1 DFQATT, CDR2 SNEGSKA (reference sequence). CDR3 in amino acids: CSAPGDSLDEQFF.

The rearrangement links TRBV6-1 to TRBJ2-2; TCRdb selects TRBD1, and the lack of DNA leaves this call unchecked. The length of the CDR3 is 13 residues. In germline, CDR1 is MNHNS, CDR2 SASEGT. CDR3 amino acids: CASKDRNTGELFF.

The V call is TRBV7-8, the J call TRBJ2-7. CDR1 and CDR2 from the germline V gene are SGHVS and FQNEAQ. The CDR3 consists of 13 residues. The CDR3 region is CASSLGETYEQYF.

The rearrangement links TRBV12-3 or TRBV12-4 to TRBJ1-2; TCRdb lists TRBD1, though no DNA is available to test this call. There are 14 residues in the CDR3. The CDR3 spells CASSSGQGASGYTF.

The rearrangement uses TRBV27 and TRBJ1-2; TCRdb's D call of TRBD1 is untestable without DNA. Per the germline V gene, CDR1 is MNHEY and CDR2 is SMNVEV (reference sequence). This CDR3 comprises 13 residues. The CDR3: CASSTGTGHGYTF.

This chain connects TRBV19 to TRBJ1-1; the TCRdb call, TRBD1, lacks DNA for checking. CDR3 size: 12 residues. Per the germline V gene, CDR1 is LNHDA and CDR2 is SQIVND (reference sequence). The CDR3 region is CASRQGAVEAFF. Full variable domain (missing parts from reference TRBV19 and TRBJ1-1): DGGITQSPKYLFRKEGQNVTLSCEQNLNHDAMYWYRQDPGQGLRLIYYSQIVNDFQKGDIAEGYSVSREKKESFPLTVTSAQKNPTAFYLCASRQGAVEAFFGQGTRLTVV.

CDR3 protein: CASSLASSIHEQFF. The genes are TRBV12-3 or TRBV12-4 and TRBJ2-1. CDR3 length equals 14 residues.

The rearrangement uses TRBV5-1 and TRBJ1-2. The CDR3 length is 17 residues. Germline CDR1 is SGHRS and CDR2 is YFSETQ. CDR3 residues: CASSLRKEGSVNYGYTF.

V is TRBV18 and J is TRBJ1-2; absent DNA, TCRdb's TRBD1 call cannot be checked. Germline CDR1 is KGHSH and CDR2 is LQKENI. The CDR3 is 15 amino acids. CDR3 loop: CASSQGQVANYGYTF.

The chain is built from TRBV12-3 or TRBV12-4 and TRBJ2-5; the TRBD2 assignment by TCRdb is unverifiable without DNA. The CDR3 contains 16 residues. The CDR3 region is CASSRAGLAGGETQYF.

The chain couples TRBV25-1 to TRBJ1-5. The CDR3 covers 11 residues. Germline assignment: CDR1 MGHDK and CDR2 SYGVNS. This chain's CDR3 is CAAGGDQPQHF.